A single sample gave rise to the 3 T cell receptor beta chains below, sequenced in a study of shared clonotypes between healthy human individuals. Profiled with immunoSEQ multiplex PCR; TCRdb holds only in-frame clones, not every one. The sample holds around 2.5 million clones, roughly 93% seen once. The sequenced sample consisted of naive CD4+ T cells from PBMCs. Subset: CD45RA+ positively selected. These receptors originate from a man aged 18 to 30 in good health. Some clones in this sample may be carry-over from other donors' samples.

This clone was picked up one time. Other DNA sequences within the sample encode an identical CDR3. The genes are TRBV7-2 and TRBJ2-1; the D is unclear. With 1 base removed from V and 5 bases from J, the gap between germline ends came to 6 bases. The CDR3 consists of 13 residues. Germline assignment: CDR1 SGHTA and CDR2 FQGNSA. For the CDR3, the DNA is TGTGCCAGCAGCTTAGTTTGGGACAATGAGCAGTTCTTC. It encodes CASSLVWDNEQFF. Based on the CDR3 plus reference TRBV7-2 and TRBJ2-1, the full variable domain is GAGVSQSPSNKVTEKGKDVELRCDPISGHTALYWYRQSLGQGLEFLIYFQGNSAPDKSGLPSDRFSAERTGGSVSTLTIQRTQQEDSAVYLCASSLVWDNEQFFGPGTRLTVL.

The chain joins TRBV30 to TRBJ1-6; tentative D call: TRBD1 (5 bases). Germline V gene sequence: CDR1 GTSNPN, CDR2 SVGIG (reference sequence). Between the trimmed V and J ends, which lost 4 bases and 10 bases, there was a span of 17 bases. The CDR3 is 14 amino acids. CDR3 nucleotide sequence: TGTGCCTGGAAGGGCCCAGGGCCACTGTCACCCCTCCACTTT. It specifies CAWKGPGPLSPLHF. The variable domain in full, completed from reference TRBV30 and TRBJ1-6, reads SQTIHQWPATLVQPVGSPLSLECTVEGTSNPNLYWYRQAAGRGLQLLFYSVGIGQISSEVPQNLSASRPQDRQFILSSKKLLLSDSGFYLCAWKGPGPLSPLHFGNGTRLTVT.

This clone was seen only once. This chain links TRBV6-1 with TRBJ2-5; 10 nucleotides line up with TRBD1. Losses at the gene ends were 0 bases for V and 5 bases for J; bases not matched to a gene: 9. The CDR3 has 17 amino acids. Germline assignment: CDR1 MNHNS and CDR2 SASEGT. Written as DNA, the CDR3 is TGTGCCAGCAGTGAAGCGCGGGGGACAGGGGACAGGGAGACCCAGTACTTC. It codes for CASSEARGTGDRETQYF.